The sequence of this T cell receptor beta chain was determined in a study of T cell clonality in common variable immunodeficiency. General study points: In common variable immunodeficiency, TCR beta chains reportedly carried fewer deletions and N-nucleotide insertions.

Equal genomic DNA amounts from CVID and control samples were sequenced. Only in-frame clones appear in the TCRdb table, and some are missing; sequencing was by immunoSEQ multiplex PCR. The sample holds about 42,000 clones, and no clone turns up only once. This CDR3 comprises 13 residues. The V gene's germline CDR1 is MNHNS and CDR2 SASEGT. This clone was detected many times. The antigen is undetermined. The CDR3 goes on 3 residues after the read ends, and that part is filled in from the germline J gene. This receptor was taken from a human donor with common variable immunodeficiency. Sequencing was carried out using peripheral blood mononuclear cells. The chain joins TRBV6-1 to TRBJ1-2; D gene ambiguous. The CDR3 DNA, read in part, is TGTGCCAGCAGTGAATCGGGGAGAGGAGGC. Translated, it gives CASSESGRGG. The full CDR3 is CASSESGRGGYTF.